The table lists the clone carrying this T cell receptor beta chain with many counts. Documented time point: newly diagnosed GD, antithyroid drugs for less than 3 months. PBMC RNA was the source of the TCR library. Xi'an, China, was home to the endocrinology department that provided patients. This entry comes from a study of regulatory T cells in long-lasting Graves disease. Sequencing libraries for TCR beta were prepared with iRepertoire HTBI primers and Arm-PCR of CDR3 regions. One entry per CDR3 protein results from TCRdb running MiXCR on the multiplex PCR reads. The table includes 250,000 or so distinct CDR3 sequences, approximately 18% detected once. This same sample was also part of a study on T cells in Graves' hyperthyroidism and ophthalmopathy.

Sequences were derived from peripheral blood mononuclear cells (PBMCs), sampled at new diagnosis, from a patient treated with antithyroid drugs. The receptor comes from a young woman with Graves disease.

This CDR3 is CASSEPRSIDAEAFF. The CDR3 nucleotides read TGTGCCAGCAGTGAGCCAAGATCAATCGACGCTGAAGCTTTCTTT. The V gene is TRBV6-1, the J gene TRBJ1-1; D unresolved. Trimming removed 3 bases from V and 6 bases from J, with 17 bases in between. The germline V gene encodes CDR1 MNHNS and CDR2 SASEGT. The CDR3 runs 15 residues.